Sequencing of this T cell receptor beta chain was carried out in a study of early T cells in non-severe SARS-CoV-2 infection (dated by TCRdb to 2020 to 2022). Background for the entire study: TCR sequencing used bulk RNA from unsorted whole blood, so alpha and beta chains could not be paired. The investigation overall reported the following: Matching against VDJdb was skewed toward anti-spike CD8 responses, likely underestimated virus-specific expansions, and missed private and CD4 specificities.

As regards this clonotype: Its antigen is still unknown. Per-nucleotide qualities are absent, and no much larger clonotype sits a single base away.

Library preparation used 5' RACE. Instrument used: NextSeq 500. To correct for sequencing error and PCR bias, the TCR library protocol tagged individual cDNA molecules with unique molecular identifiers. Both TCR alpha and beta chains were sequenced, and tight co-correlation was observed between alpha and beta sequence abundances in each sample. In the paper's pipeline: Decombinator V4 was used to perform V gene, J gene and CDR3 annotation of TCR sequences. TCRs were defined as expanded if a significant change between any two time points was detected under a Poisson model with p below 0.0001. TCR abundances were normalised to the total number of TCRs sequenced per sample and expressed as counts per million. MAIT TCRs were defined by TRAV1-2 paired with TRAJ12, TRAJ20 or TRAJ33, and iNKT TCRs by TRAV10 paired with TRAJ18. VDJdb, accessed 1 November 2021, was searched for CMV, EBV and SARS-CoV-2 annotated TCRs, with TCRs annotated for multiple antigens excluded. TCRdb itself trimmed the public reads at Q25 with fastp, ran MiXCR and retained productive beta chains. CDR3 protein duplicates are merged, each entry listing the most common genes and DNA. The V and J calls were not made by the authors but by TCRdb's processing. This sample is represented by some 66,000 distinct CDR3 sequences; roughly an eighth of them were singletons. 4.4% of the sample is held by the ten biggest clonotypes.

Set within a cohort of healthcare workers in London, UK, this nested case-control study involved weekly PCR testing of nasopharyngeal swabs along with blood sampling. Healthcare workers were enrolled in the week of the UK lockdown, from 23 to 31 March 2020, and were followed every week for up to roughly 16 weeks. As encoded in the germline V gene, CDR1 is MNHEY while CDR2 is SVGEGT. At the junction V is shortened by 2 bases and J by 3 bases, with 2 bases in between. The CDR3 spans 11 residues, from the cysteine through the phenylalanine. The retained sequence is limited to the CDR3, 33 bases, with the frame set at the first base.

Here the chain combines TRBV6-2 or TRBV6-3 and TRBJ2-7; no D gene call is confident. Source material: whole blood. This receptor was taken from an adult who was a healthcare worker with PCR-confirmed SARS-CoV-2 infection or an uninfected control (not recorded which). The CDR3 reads CASSYLYEQYF. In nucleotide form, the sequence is TGTGCCAGCAGTTACCTCTACGAGCAGTACTTC.